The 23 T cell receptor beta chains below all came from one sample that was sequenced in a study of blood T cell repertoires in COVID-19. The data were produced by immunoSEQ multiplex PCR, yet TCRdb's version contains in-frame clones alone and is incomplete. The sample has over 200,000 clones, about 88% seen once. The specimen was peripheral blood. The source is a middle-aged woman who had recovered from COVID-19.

Written as DNA, the CDR3 is TGTGCCAGCAGCGCCCCCCCCGCGGGAGGGCCGCGGAATGAGCAGTTCTTC. Translating it yields CASSAPPAGGPRNEQFF. The chain uses TRBV7-3 and TRBJ2-1; 9 positions agree with TRBD2. This CDR3 comprises 17 residues. J gave up 7 bases and V 5 bases, and 15 bases lay outside the gene matches. CDR1 and CDR2 from the germline V gene are SGHTA and FQGTGA.

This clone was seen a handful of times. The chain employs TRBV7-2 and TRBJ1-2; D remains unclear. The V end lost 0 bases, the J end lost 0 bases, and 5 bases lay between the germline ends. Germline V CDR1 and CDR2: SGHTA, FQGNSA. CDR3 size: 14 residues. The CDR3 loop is CASSLAPANYGYTF. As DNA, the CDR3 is TGTGCCAGCAGCTTAGCGCCGGCTAACTATGGCTACACCTTC.

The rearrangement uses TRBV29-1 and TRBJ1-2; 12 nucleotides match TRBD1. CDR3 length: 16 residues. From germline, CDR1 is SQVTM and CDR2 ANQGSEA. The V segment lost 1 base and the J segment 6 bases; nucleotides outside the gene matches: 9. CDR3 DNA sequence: TGCAGCGTTGAAGGGCGGGACAGGGGGCTGGTTAATGGCTACACCTTC. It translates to CSVEGRDRGLVNGYTF. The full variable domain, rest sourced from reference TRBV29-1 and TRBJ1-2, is SAVISQKPSRDICQRGTSLTIQCQVDSQVTMMFWYRQQPGQSLTLIATANQGSEATYESGFVIDKFPISRPNLTFSTLTVSNMSPEDSSIYLCSVEGRDRGLVNGYTFGSGTRLTVV.

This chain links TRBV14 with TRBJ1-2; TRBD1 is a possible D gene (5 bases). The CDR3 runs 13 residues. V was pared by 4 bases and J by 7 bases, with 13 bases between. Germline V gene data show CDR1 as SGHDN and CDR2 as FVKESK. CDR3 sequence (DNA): TGTGCCAGCAGCCTCCTAACAGGCCGTGGCTACACCTTC. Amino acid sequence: CASSLLTGRGYTF.

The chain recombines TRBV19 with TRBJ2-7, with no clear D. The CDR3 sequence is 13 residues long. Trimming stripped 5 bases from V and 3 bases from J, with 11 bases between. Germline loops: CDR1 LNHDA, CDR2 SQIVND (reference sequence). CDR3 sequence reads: CASSPTQSYEQYF. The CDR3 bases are TGTGCCAGTAGTCCCACACAGAGCTACGAGCAGTACTTC.

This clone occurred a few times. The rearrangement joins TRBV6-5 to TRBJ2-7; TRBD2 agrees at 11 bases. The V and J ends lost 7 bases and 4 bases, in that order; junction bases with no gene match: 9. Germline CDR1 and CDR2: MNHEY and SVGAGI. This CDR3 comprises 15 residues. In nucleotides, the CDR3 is TGTGCCAGCACCAACGCGGCTAGCGGGAGGTACGAGCAGTACTTC. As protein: CASTNAASGRYEQYF.

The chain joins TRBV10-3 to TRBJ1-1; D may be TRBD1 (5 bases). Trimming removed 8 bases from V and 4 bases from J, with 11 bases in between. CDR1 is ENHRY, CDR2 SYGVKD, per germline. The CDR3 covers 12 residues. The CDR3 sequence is CAIRLGGTEAFF. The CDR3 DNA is TGTGCCATCCGTTTGGGGGGCACTGAAGCTTTCTTT.

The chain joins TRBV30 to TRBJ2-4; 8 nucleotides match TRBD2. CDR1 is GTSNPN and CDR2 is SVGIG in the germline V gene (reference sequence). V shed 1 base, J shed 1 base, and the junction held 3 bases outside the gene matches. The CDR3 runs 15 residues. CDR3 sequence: CAWSARGGAKNIQYF. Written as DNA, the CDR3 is TGTGCCTGGAGTGCCCGGGGGGGGGCCAAAAACATTCAGTACTTC.

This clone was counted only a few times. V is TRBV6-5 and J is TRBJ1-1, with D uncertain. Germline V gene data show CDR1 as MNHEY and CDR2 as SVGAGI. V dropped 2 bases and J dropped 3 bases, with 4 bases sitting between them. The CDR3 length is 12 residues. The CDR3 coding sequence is TGTGCCAGCAGTTACCGGGACACTGAAGCTTTCTTT. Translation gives CASSYRDTEAFF.

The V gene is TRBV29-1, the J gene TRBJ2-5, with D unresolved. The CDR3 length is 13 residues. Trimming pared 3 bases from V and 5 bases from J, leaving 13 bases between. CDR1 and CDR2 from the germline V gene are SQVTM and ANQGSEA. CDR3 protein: CSVEPGTGETQYF. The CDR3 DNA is TGCAGCGTTGAGCCTGGCACCGGGGAGACCCAGTACTTC.

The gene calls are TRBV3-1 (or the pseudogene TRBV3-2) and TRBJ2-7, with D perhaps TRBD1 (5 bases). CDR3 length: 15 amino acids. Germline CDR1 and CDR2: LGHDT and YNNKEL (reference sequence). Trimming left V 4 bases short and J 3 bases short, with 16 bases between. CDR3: CASSPGLGAHYEQYF. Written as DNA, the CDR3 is TGTGCCAGCAGCCCCGGCCTAGGGGCCCACTACGAGCAGTACTTC.

The CDR3 DNA is TGTGCCAGCAGCTTGGTCGGGAGAGGAGAGCAGTACGTC. Amino acids: CASSLVGRGEQYV. This rearrangement joins TRBV5-8 to TRBJ2-7, with a tentative D call TRBD2 (6 bases). V lost 0 bases to trimming and J lost 7 bases, with 11 bases between them. Germline CDR1 and CDR2: SGHTS and YDEGEE. The CDR3 runs 13 residues.

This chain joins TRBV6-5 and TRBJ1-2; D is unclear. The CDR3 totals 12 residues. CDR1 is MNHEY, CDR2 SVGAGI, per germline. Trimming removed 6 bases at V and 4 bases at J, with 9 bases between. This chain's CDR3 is CASRQDIYGYTF. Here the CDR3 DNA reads TGTGCCAGCAGGCAAGACATCTATGGCTACACCTTC.

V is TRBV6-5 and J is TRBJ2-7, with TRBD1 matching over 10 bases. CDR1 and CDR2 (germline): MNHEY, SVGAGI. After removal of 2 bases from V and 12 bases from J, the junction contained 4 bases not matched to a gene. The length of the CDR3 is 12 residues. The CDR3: CASSYGTGAAYF. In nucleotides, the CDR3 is TGTGCCAGCAGTTACGGGACAGGGGCGGCGTACTTC.

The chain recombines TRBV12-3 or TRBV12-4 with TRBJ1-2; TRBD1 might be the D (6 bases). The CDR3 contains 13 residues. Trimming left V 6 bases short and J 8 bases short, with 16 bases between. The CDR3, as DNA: TGTGCCAGCAGGAGAGACAGGTCTGGGGGCTACACCTTC. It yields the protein CASRRDRSGGYTF.

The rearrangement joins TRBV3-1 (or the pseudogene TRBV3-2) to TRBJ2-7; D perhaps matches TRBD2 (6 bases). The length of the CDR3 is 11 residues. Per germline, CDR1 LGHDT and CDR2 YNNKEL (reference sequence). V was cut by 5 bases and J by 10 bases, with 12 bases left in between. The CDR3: CASSYQGGQYF. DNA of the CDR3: TGTGCCAGCAGCTACCAGGGAGGTCAGTACTTC.

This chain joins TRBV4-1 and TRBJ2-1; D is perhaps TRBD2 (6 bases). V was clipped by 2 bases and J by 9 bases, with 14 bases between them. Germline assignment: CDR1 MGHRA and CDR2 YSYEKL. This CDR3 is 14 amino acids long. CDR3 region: CASSQPGGSTEQFF. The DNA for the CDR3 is TGCGCCAGCAGCCAACCCGGGGGTAGTACTGAGCAGTTCTTC.

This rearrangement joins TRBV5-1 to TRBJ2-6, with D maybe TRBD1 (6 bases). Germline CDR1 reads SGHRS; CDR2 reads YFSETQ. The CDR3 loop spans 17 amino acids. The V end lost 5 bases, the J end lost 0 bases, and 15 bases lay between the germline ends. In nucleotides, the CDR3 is TGCGCCAGCAGGGGTGGACAGACGGACTCTGGGGCCAACGTCCTGACTTTC. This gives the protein CASRGGQTDSGANVLTF.

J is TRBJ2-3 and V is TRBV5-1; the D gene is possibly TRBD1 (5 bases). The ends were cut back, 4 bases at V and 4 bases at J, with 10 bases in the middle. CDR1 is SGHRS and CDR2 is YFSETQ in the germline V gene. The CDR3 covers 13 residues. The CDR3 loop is CASSRQGADTQYF. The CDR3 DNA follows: TGCGCCAGCAGCCGGCAGGGTGCAGATACGCAGTATTTT.

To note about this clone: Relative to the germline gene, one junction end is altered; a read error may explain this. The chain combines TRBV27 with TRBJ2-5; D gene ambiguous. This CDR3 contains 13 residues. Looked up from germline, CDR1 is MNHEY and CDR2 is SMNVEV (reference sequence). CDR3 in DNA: TGTGCCAGCAGTTTATCCCCCCAAGCGACCCAGTACTTC. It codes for CASSLSPQATQYF.

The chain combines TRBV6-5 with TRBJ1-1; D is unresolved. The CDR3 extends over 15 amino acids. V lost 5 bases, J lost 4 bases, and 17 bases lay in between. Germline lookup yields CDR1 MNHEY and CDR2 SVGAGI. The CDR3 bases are TGTGCCAGCAGTCCTCTGGGCGGGCTGGGCACTGAAGCTTTCTTT. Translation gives CASSPLGGLGTEAFF.

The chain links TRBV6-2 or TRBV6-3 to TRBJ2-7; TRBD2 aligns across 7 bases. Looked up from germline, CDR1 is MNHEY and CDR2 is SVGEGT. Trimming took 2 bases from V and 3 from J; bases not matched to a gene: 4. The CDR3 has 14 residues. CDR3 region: CASSYGLADYEQYF. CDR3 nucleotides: TGTGCCAGCAGTTACGGGCTAGCGGACTACGAGCAGTACTTC.

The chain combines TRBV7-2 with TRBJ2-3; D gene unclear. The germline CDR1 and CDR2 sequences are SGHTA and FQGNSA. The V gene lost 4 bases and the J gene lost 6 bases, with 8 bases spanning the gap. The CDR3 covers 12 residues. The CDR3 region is CASSSPSDTQYF. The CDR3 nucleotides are TGTGCCAGCAGCTCCCCGTCCGATACGCAGTATTTT.